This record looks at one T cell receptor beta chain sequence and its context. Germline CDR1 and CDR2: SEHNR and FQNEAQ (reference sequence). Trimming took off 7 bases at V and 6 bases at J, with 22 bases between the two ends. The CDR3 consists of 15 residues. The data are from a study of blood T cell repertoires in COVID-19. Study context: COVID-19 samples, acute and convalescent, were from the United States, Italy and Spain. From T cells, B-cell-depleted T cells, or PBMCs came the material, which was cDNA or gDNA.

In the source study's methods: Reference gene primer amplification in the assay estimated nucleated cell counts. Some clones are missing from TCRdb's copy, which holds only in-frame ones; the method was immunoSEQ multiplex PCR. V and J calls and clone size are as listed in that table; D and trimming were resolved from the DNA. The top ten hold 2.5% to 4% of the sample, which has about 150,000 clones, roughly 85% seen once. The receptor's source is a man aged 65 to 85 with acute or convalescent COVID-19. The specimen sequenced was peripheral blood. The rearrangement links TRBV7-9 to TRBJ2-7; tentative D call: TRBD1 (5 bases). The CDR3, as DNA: TGTGCCAGCAAAAAGACCCACCCAATAGGGGCCGAGCAGTACTTC. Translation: CASKKTHPIGAEQYF.